This T cell receptor (beta chain) was sequenced for a study of vaccination effects on CD4 cells after COVID-19. The data were produced by immunoSEQ multiplex PCR, yet TCRdb's version contains in-frame clones alone and is incomplete. The sample includes approximately 31,000 clones, around 70% of them seen just once. Of note for this clone: Antigen specificity is unknown.

J was trimmed by 3 bases and V by 3 bases; bases with no gene match: 4. This CDR3 is built from 14 residues. Germline lookup yields CDR1 SGHTA and CDR2 FQGNSA. Expansion with viral peptide pools was applied to antigen-specific CD4+ T cells by the ViraFEST assay prior to sequencing. Following a roughly 11-day culture, CD4+ T cells were purified. Of the BNT162b2 and mRNA-1273 vaccines, participants received two doses of one or the other. Neither prior SARS-CoV-2 infection nor positive nucleocapsid antibodies were present in the vaccine recipients. The authors exchanged half the medium for IL-2 medium on days 3 and 7.

This chain joins TRBV7-2 and TRBJ2-7, with 8 bases identical to TRBD2. The receptor was isolated from a human donor who received a COVID-19 vaccine. Sample: CD4+ T cells from PBMCs cultured with HCoV-229E spike peptides, taken after COVID-19 vaccination. The CDR3 DNA reads as TGTGCCAGCAGCTTCGGGGGGGTGGACTACGAGCAGTACTTC. Its translation is CASSFGGVDYEQYF.